The entry below gives a single TCR beta chain sequence along with its context. The data were obtained in a study of CD8+ T cells in alopecia areata. On the study more broadly: For 6 to 18 months, tofacitinib was taken, and 6 months off drug followed.

The sequencing template was cDNA reverse transcribed from extracted RNA. Assay used: immunoSEQ multiplex PCR; TCRdb lists only in-frame clones, some missing. The sample shows about 56,000 clones, around 96% of them seen only once. Patients with alopecia areata provided lesional scalp punch biopsies as well as peripheral blood. This CDR3 has 14 residues. V trimming: 5 bases; J trimming: 1 base; junction bases outside the gene matches: 3. The V gene's germline CDR1 is LNHDA and CDR2 SQIVND (reference sequence). This clonotype was sampled from a human donor with alopecia areata. The V gene is TRBV19, the J gene TRBJ1-1; TRBD1 agrees at 8 bases. Sample: CD8+ T cells sorted from blood, taken at week 0. CDR3 nucleotide sequence: TGTGCCAGTAGTGCGACAGGGGCGAACACTGAAGCTTTCTTT. Amino acid sequence: CASSATGANTEAFF.